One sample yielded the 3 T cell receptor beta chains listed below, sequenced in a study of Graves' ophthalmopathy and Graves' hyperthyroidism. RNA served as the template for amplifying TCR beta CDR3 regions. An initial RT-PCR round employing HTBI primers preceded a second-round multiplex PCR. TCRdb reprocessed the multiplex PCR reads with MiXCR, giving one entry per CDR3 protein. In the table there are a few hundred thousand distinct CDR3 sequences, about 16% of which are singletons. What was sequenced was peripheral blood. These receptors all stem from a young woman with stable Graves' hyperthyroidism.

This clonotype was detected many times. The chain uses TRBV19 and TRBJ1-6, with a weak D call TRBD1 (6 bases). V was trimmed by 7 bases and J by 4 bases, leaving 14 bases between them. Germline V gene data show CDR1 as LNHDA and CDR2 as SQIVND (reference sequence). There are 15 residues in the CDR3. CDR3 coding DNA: TGTGCCAGTAACAATGGGGGGCAGTATAATTCACCCCTCCACTTT. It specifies CASNNGGQYNSPLHF.

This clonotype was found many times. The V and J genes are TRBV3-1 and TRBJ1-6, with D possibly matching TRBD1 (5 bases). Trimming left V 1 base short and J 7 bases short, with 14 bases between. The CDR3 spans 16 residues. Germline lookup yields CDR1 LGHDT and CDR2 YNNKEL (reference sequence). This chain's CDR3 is CASSQASPGGNSPLHF. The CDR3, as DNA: TGTGCCAGCAGCCAAGCCTCACCCGGGGGGAATTCACCCCTCCACTTT.

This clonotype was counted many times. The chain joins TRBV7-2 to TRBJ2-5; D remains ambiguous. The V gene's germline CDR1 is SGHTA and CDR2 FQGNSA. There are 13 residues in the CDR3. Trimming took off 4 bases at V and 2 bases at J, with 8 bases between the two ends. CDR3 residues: CASSSTLQETQYF. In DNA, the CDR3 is TGTGCCAGCAGCTCTACCTTACAAGAGACCCAGTACTTC. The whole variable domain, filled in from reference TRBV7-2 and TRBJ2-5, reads GAGVSQSPSNKVTEKGKDVELRCDPISGHTALYWYRQSLGQGLEFLIYFQGNSAPDKSGLPSDRFSAERTGGSVSTLTIQRTQQEDSAVYLCASSSTLQETQYFGPGTRLLVL.